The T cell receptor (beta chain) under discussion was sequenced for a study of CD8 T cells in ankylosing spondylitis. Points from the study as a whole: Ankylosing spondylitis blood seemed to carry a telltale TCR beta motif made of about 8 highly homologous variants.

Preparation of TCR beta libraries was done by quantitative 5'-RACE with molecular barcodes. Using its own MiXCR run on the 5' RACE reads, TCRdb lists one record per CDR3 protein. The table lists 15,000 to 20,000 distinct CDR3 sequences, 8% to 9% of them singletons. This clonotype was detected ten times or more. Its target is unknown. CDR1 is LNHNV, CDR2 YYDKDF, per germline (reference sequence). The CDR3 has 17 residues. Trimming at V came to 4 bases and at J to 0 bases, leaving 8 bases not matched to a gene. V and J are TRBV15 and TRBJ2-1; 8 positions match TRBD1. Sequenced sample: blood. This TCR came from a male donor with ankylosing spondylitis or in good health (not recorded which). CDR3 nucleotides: TGTGCCACCAGCAAGAATTCAGGGGGCGTCTCCTACAATGAGCAGTTCTTC. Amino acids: CATSKNSGGVSYNEQFF.